A selection of T cell receptor beta chains follows, all from one sample in a study of blood T cell repertoires in COVID-19. Here immunoSEQ multiplex PCR was the method, and the copy in TCRdb shows in-frame clones only, minus some. Of approximately 300,000 clones in the sample, nearly 90% were seen once. Sequenced material: PBMCs or T cells enriched from blood (not recorded which). Source of these receptors: a woman in her twenties or thirties who had recovered from COVID-19. CDR3s include the opening cysteine and the closing phenylalanine or tryptophan. Fields, in order: V gene, J gene, D gene, clone size, CDR3 protein, CDR3 DNA. D genes are given only for firm matches. A row's size may be missing; if present it is once, few, many or a size class.

TRBV2	TRBJ1-5	NA	NA	CASSADNSNQPQHF	TGTGCCAGCAGCGCAGACAATAGCAATCAGCCCCAGCATTTT
TRBV19	TRBJ2-1	TRBD2	many	CASRPSAGGYNEQFF	TGTGCCAGTAGGCCCTCAGCGGGGGGTTACAATGAGCAGTTCTTC
TRBV10-3	TRBJ2-3	NA	NA	CAISESAGPTDTQYF	TGTGCCATCAGTGAGTCGGCAGGGCCCACAGATACGCAGTATTTT
TRBV19	TRBJ1-1	TRBD1	NA	CASSTTGGTEAFF	TGTGCCAGTAGTACGACAGGGGGAACTGAAGCTTTCTTT
TRBV9	TRBJ2-1	TRBD2	NA	CASSVLGGGSNEQFF	TGTGCCAGCAGCGTACTTGGCGGGGGTAGCAATGAGCAGTTCTTC
TRBV27	TRBJ1-2	NA	NA	CASTGQGHNGYTF	TGTGCCAGCACCGGGCAGGGACATAATGGCTACACCTTC
TRBV7-9	TRBJ1-4	NA	NA	CASSLPRSNEKLFF	TGTGCCAGCAGCTTACCGCGTTCTAATGAAAAACTGTTTTTT
TRBV4-2	TRBJ1-3	NA	once	CASSQGNRASSGNTIYF	TGTGCCAGCAGCCAAGGCAACAGGGCCTCCTCTGGAAACACCATATATTTT
TRBV6-1	TRBJ2-2	TRBD1	once	CASSGPGQANTGELFF	TGTGCCAGCAGTGGCCCGGGACAGGCGAACACCGGGGAGCTGTTTTTT
TRBV30	TRBJ2-2	NA	NA	CAWSHREGGELFF	TGTGCCTGGAGCCACAGGGAGGGCGGGGAGCTGTTTTTT
TRBV9	TRBJ1-2	TRBD1	NA	CASSVALGDSANVGGYTF	TGTGCCAGCAGCGTAGCCTTAGGGGACAGTGCGAACGTCGGCGGCTACACCTTC
TRBV5-4	TRBJ1-2	TRBD1	NA	CASSLGQGGIYGYTF	TGTGCCAGCAGCTTGGGCCAGGGGGGCATCTATGGCTACACCTTC
TRBV6-4	TRBJ1-5	NA	NA	CASSEEGYQPQHF	TGTGCCAGCAGTGAGGAGGGGTATCAGCCCCAGCATTTT
TRBV5-1	TRBJ1-6	NA	NA	CASSLAGQGNSPLHF	TGCGCCAGCAGCTTGGCTGGGCAGGGAAATTCACCCCTCCACTTT
TRBV29-1	TRBJ2-7	NA	few	CSVEEGSKYEQYF	TGCAGCGTTGAGGAGGGGAGTAAGTACGAGCAGTACTTC